The 32 T cell receptor beta chains given below trace back to one sample, sequenced in a study of T cell clones after liver transplantation. Clones were read by immunoSEQ multiplex PCR, and TCRdb kept only the in-frame ones, dropping some. The sample consists of about 20,000 clones, 80% to 90% of them appearing once. The source material was CD8+ T cells from blood, sampled approximately 3.5 years after liver transplant. The receptors stem from a human patient who received a liver transplant. The T cells may partly be graft donor cells.

The rearrangement joins TRBV5-4 to TRBJ2-3, with D possibly matching TRBD2 (5 bases). This CDR3 is 15 amino acids long. Trimming took off 4 bases at V and 1 base at J, with 13 bases between the two ends. Germline V CDR1 and CDR2: SGHNT, YYREEE (reference sequence). Written as DNA, the CDR3 is TGTGCCAGCAGCGACCCCCCCGGGGGCACAGATACGCAGTATTTT. This encodes CASSDPPGGTDTQYF.

The rearrangement uses TRBV6-1 and TRBJ2-3; 9 positions agree with TRBD2. Trimming at V came to 4 bases and at J to 2 bases, leaving 7 bases not matched to a gene. The CDR3 covers 16 residues. The germline V gene encodes CDR1 MNHNS and CDR2 SASEGT. In DNA form, the CDR3 reads TGTGCCAGCAGTGGGACGGGACTAGCTACCACAGATACGCAGTATTTT. This codes for CASSGTGLATTDTQYF.

This chain links TRBV4-1 with TRBJ2-7; weak D call: TRBD1 (7 bases). This CDR3 comprises 16 residues. Germline loops: CDR1 MGHRA, CDR2 YSYEKL. With 0 bases removed from V and 0 bases from J, the gap between germline ends came to 12 bases. CDR3 amino acids: CASSQDRRDSSYEQYF. In DNA form, the CDR3 reads TGCGCCAGCAGCCAAGATCGGCGGGACAGCTCCTACGAGCAGTACTTC.

The chain joins TRBV19 to TRBJ2-1; D is undetermined. V lost 3 bases and J lost 8, with 14 bases in between. The CDR3 is 14 residues long. The germline V gene has CDR1 LNHDA and CDR2 SQIVND (reference sequence). The CDR3 nucleotides read TGTGCCAGTAGTATGGCAGGAATTAGAGATGAGCAGTTCTTC. Amino acids: CASSMAGIRDEQFF.

The rearrangement uses TRBV27 and TRBJ2-3; TRBD2 matches at 7 bases. The junction had 7 bases not matched to a gene; V was cut back by 3 bases and J by 4 bases. The CDR3 is 15 residues long. Germline CDR1 reads MNHEY; CDR2 reads SMNVEV (reference sequence). CDR3 nucleotides: TGTGCCAGCAGTTTTGGCGGGGGATCAGCAGATACGCAGTATTTT. It codes for CASSFGGGSADTQYF.

The chain's CDR3 is CASSPLASYGETQYF. CDR3 coding DNA: TGCGCCAGCAGCCCCCTGGCGTCCTATGGGGAGACCCAGTACTTC. This sequence joins TRBV5-1 and TRBJ2-5; D is ambiguous. Germline CDR1 is SGHRS and CDR2 is YFSETQ. Trimming stripped 4 bases from V and 5 bases from J, with 18 bases between. The CDR3 spans 15 residues.

In DNA, the CDR3 is TGTGCCAGCTCATCCCAGAACACCGGGGAGCTGTTTTTT. It specifies CASSSQNTGELFF. The chain carries TRBV18 and TRBJ2-2; D unclear. Trimming took off 5 bases at V and 1 base at J, with 5 bases between the two ends. This CDR3 comprises 13 residues. Per the germline V gene, CDR1 is KGHSH and CDR2 is LQKENI.

V gene TRBV5-1 combines with J gene TRBJ1-2, with D possibly matching TRBD1 (6 bases). This CDR3 region has 13 residues. The V end lost 4 bases, the J end lost 6 bases, and 13 bases lay between the germline ends. The V gene's germline CDR1 is SGHRS and CDR2 YFSETQ. This CDR3 reads CASSTWGGHGYTF. As DNA, the CDR3 is TGCGCCAGCAGCACCTGGGGGGGGCATGGCTACACCTTC. The complete variable domain, with remaining parts taken from reference TRBV5-1 and TRBJ1-2, reads KAGVTQTPRYLIKTRGQQVTLSCSPISGHRSVSWYQQTPGQGLQFLFEYFSETQRNKGNFPGRFSGRQFSNSRSEMNVSTLELGDSALYLCASSTWGGHGYTFGSGTRLTVV.

The CDR3 region is CASRLTSGDYNEQFF. The CDR3 nucleotides are TGCGCCAGCAGACTGACTAGCGGGGACTACAATGAGCAGTTCTTC. The chain combines TRBV4-3 with TRBJ2-1; 11 bases agree with TRBD2. Germline lookup yields CDR1 LGHNA and CDR2 YSLEER. The CDR3 totals 15 residues. V shed 6 bases and J 3 bases; nucleotides not matched to a gene: 4.

The chain is built from TRBV4-3 and TRBJ1-2; 7 nucleotides agree with TRBD1. V gave up 0 bases and J gave up 5 bases; unmatched junction bases: 3. The germline V gene encodes CDR1 LGHNA and CDR2 YSLEER. There are 14 residues in the CDR3. The CDR3 sequence is CASSQDLQGYGYTF. CDR3 nucleotides: TGCGCCAGCAGCCAAGATCTACAGGGGTATGGCTACACCTTC.

This rearrangement joins TRBV5-1 to TRBJ1-2; TRBD1 matches 7 bases. The length of the CDR3 is 16 residues. The germline gives CDR1 SGHRS, CDR2 YFSETQ. V shed 1 base and J 0 bases; nucleotides not matched to a gene: 6. DNA of the CDR3: TGCGCCAGCAGCTTGACCGGACAGGAAACTAACTATGGCTACACCTTC. Protein: CASSLTGQETNYGYTF.

This clone was seen once. The chain couples TRBV19 to TRBJ1-1; D uncertain. CDR1 is LNHDA, CDR2 SQIVND, per germline (reference sequence). Trimming took off 9 bases at V and 1 base at J, with 9 bases between the two ends. This CDR3 has 12 amino acids. The CDR3 region is CASETANTEAFF. CDR3 in DNA: TGTGCCAGCGAAACAGCGAACACTGAAGCTTTCTTT.

This clone appeared once. The chain uses TRBV28 and TRBJ1-1; D perhaps matches TRBD1 (6 bases). The CDR3 runs 17 residues. V lost 4 bases and J 3 bases, leaving 21 bases between the germline ends. The V gene's germline CDR1 is MDHEN and CDR2 SYDVKM. The DNA of the CDR3 is TGTGCCAGCAGTTCCTCCGGGATCTTAGGGGGGCACACTGAAGCTTTCTTT. Translation: CASSSSGILGGHTEAFF.

The chain couples TRBV10-3 to TRBJ1-1; D unresolved. V was clipped by 3 bases and J by 3 bases, with 11 bases between them. CDR1 is ENHRY and CDR2 is SYGVKD in the germline V gene. The length of the CDR3 is 14 residues. The CDR3 reads CAISDTSFYTEAFF. The CDR3 coding sequence is TGTGCCATCAGTGATACCAGCTTTTACACTGAAGCTTTCTTT.

This clone occurred once. This chain joins TRBV4-1 and TRBJ2-3, with D unclear. CDR3 length: 18 residues. Trimming took off 1 base at V and 1 base at J, with 18 bases between the two ends. Germline assignment: CDR1 MGHRA and CDR2 YSYEKL. The CDR3 reads CASSQVGLAPVRTDTQYF. As DNA, the CDR3 is TGCGCCAGCAGCCAAGTGGGATTGGCCCCGGTCCGCACAGATACGCAGTATTTT.

The chain joins TRBV5-1 to TRBJ1-2, with D maybe TRBD1 (5 bases). This CDR3 comprises 13 residues. In germline, CDR1 is SGHRS, CDR2 YFSETQ. V was cut by 2 bases and J by 8 bases, with 13 bases left in between. CDR3 residues: CASSFGGERGYTF. In DNA, the CDR3 is TGCGCCAGCAGCTTCGGAGGGGAGAGGGGCTACACCTTC.

CDR3 residues: CASSYGGMNTEAFF. The CDR3 nucleotides are TGTGCCAGCAGTTACGGGGGGATGAACACTGAAGCTTTCTTT. The genes are TRBV6-5 and TRBJ1-1, with D tentatively TRBD1 (5 bases). Looked up from germline, CDR1 is MNHEY and CDR2 is SVGAGI. The V end lost 2 bases, the J end lost 0 bases, and 7 bases lay between the germline ends. The CDR3 extends over 14 amino acids.

The V gene is TRBV5-6, the J gene TRBJ2-7; 8 bases match TRBD1. CDR1 and CDR2 (germline): SGHDT, YYEEEE. After removal of 5 bases from V and 1 base from J, the junction contained 8 bases not matched to a gene. There are 15 residues in the CDR3. CDR3 protein: CASRPQGGFSYEQYF. The CDR3 DNA follows: TGTGCCAGCAGGCCACAGGGGGGATTTTCCTACGAGCAGTACTTC.

Written as DNA, the CDR3 is TGTGCCAGCAGTTACTCGATCGGGGGCGAGTATGGCTACACCTTC. Its translation: CASSYSIGGEYGYTF. V is TRBV6-6 and J is TRBJ1-2, with D maybe TRBD1 (6 bases). V was pared by 0 bases and J by 5 bases, with 13 bases between. Germline V CDR1 and CDR2: MNHNY, SVGAGI (reference sequence). The CDR3 sequence is 15 residues long.

CDR3 loop: CASSARLSSYNEQFF. DNA for the CDR3: TGCGCCAGCAGCGCCAGATTATCCTCCTACAATGAGCAGTTCTTC. The rearrangement uses TRBV5-1 and TRBJ2-1; D gene unclear. Germline CDR1 SGHRS, CDR2 YFSETQ. V gave up 4 bases and J gave up 0 bases, with 11 bases separating them. This CDR3 contains 15 residues.

This clone was recorded once. The chain has TRBV2 and TRBJ2-2; 11 bases line up with TRBD2. The CDR3 length is 19 residues. Germline V gene sequence: CDR1 SNHLY, CDR2 FYNNEI. J lost 7 bases, V lost 5 bases, and 18 bases had no gene match. The CDR3 bases are TGTGCCAGCAGTCCCCCGGAAATAGCGGGAGGGCGAGGGGTCGGGGAGCTGTTTTTT. Amino acid sequence: CASSPPEIAGGRGVGELFF.

This clone was detected once. The chain couples TRBV28 to TRBJ2-7; 7 nucleotides line up with TRBD2. CDR3 size: 15 residues. With V trimmed by 3 bases and J by 1 base, 6 bases remained unmatched. The germline CDR1 and CDR2 sequences are MDHEN and SYDVKM. The CDR3 spells CASSFRGRASYEQYF. The CDR3 nucleotides are TGTGCCAGCAGTTTTCGAGGGAGGGCGTCCTACGAGCAGTACTTC.

This clone showed up just once. This chain uses TRBV28 with TRBJ2-7; the D is unclear. Germline lookup yields CDR1 MDHEN and CDR2 SYDVKM. The V gene lost 3 bases and the J gene lost 2 bases, with 8 bases spanning the gap. CDR3 size: 13 residues. The CDR3 loop is CASSFRATYEQYF. The CDR3 DNA follows: TGTGCCAGCAGTTTCCGTGCTACCTACGAGCAGTACTTC. Filled out from reference TRBV28 and TRBJ2-7, the complete variable domain reads DVKVTQSSRYLVKRTGEKVFLECVQDMDHENMFWYRQDPGLGLRLIYFSYDVKMKEKGDIPEGYSVSREKKERFSLILESASTNQTSMYLCASSFRATYEQYFGPGTRLTVT.

This clone was seen once. The chain employs TRBV19 and TRBJ1-5; 8 positions agree with TRBD1. Germline CDR1 is LNHDA and CDR2 is SQIVND (reference sequence). This CDR3 has 14 amino acids. V lost 3 bases and J lost 5; bases outside the gene matches: 3. CDR3 DNA sequence: TGTGCCAGTAGTATCCGGGACAGGTATCAGCCCCAGCATTTT. As protein: CASSIRDRYQPQHF. Full variable domain (rest looked up from reference TRBV19 and TRBJ1-5): DGGITQSPKYLFRKEGQNVTLSCEQNLNHDAMYWYRQDPGQGLRLIYYSQIVNDFQKGDIAEGYSVSREKKESFPLTVTSAQKNPTAFYLCASSIRDRYQPQHFGDGTRLSIL.

This chain's CDR3 is CRADMGEKLFF. CDR3 sequence (DNA): TGCAGGGCGGACATGGGTGAAAAACTGTTTTTT. V usage is TRBV20-1 and J usage is TRBJ1-4; D might be TRBD1 (5 bases). The CDR3 loop spans 11 amino acids. CDR1 is DFQATT and CDR2 is SNEGSKA in the germline V gene (reference sequence).

The rearrangement links TRBV19 to TRBJ1-5, with D uncertain. The germline V and J ends were trimmed by 3 bases and 0 bases, with 6 bases remaining between them. Germline V CDR1 and CDR2: LNHDA, SQIVND (reference sequence). This CDR3 is built from 14 residues. CDR3 sequence (DNA): TGTGCCAGTAGTATTCGTGATAGCAATCAGCCCCAGCATTTT. Protein: CASSIRDSNQPQHF.

This rearrangement joins TRBV5-1 to TRBJ1-5; D might be TRBD1 (5 bases). The CDR3 runs 14 residues. CDR1 and CDR2 (germline): SGHRS, YFSETQ. The V end lost 5 bases, the J end lost 3 bases, and 12 bases lay between the germline ends. CDR3 DNA sequence: TGCGCCAGCAGGGGGGAGGGTAACAATCAGCCCCAGCATTTT. Translation gives CASRGEGNNQPQHF.

The gene calls are TRBV5-1 and TRBJ2-6, with TRBD1 as a possible D gene (5 bases). From germline, CDR1 is SGHRS and CDR2 YFSETQ. The CDR3 spans 16 residues. V lost 4 bases and J lost 0, with 11 bases in between. CDR3 region: CASSLTADSGANVLTF. DNA of the CDR3: TGCGCCAGCAGCCTGACAGCCGACTCTGGGGCCAACGTCCTGACTTTC.

V and J are TRBV6-5 and TRBJ1-5; TRBD1 is a possible D gene (5 bases). This CDR3 has 13 residues. CDR1 and CDR2 from the germline V gene are MNHEY and SVGAGI. V was pared by 6 bases and J by 6 bases, with 12 bases between. The CDR3 is CASSWGLGQPQHF. DNA for the CDR3: TGTGCCAGCAGCTGGGGCCTGGGTCAGCCCCAGCATTTT.

The genes are TRBV28 and TRBJ2-3; D assignment may be TRBD1 or TRBD2 (6 bases each). The CDR3 has 17 residues. Germline loops: CDR1 MDHEN, CDR2 SYDVKM. The germline V and J ends were trimmed by 2 bases and 0 bases, with 15 bases remaining between them. The CDR3 region is CASSLPITGTSTDTQYF. The CDR3 coding sequence is TGTGCCAGCAGTTTACCCATTACAGGGACTAGCACAGATACGCAGTATTTT.

The rearrangement joins TRBV27 to TRBJ2-6; D perhaps matches TRBD1 (6 bases). The CDR3 loop spans 14 amino acids. Trimming cost V 5 bases and J 3 bases, with 8 bases left between them. Germline-derived CDR1 and CDR2 are MNHEY and SMNVEV (reference sequence). The CDR3 bases are TGTGCCAGCAGTACAGGGTTTGGGGCCAACGTCCTGACTTTC. Translated: CASSTGFGANVLTF.

This chain connects TRBV27 to TRBJ1-4; weak D call: TRBD1 (6 bases). The CDR3 runs 14 residues. Trimming shortened V by 2 bases and J by 6 bases, and 10 bases separated the two germline ends. Germline values: CDR1 MNHEY, CDR2 SMNVEV (reference sequence). The CDR3 DNA sequence: TGTGCCAGCAGTTTACCGGGGGCTCATGAAAAACTGTTTTTT. Residues: CASSLPGAHEKLFF. The complete variable domain, with remaining parts taken from reference TRBV27 and TRBJ1-4, reads EAQVTQNPRYLITVTGKKLTVTCSQNMNHEYMSWYRQDPGLGLRQIYYSMNVEVTDKGDVPEGYKVSRKEKRNFPLILESPSPNQTSLYFCASSLPGAHEKLFFGSGTQLSVL.